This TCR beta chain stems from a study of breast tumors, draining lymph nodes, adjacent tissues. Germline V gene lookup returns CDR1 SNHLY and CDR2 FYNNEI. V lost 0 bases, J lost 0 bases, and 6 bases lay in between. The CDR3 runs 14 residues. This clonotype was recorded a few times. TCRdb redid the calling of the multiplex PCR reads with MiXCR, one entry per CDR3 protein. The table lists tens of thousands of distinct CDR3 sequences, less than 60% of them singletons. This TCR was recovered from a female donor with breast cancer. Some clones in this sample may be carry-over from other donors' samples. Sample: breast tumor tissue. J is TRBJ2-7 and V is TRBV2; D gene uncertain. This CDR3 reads CASSEALRSYEQYF. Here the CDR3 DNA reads TGTGCCAGCAGTGAAGCGCTTCGCTCCTACGAGCAGTACTTC. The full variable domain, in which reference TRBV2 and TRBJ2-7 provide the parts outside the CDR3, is EPEVTQTPSHQVTQMGQEVILRCVPISNHLYFYWYRQILGQKVEFLVSFYNNEISEKSEIFDDQFSVERPDGSNFTLKIRSTKLEDSAMYFCASSEALRSYEQYFGPGTRLTVT.